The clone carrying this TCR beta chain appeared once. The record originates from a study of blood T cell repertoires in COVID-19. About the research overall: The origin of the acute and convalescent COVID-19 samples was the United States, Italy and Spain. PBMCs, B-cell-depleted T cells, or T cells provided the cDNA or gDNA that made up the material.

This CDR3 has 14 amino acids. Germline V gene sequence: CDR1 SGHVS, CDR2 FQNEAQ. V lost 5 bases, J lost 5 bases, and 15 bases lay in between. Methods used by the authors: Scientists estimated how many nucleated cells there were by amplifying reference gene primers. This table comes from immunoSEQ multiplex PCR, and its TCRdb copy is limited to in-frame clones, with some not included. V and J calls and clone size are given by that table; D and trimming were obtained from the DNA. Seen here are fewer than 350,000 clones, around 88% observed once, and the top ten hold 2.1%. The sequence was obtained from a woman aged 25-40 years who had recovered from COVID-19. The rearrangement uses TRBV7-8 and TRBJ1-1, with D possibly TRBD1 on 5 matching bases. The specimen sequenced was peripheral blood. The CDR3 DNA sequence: TGTGCCAGCAGCCCAAGGGACTTCGGGACTGAAGCTTTCTTT. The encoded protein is CASSPRDFGTEAFF.